This TCR beta chain stems from a study of blood T cell repertoires in COVID-19. For the study at large: Samples of COVID-19 (acute and convalescent) were obtained from the United States, Italy and Spain. The analysed material was cDNA or gDNA that came from T cells, B-cell-depleted T cells, or PBMCs.

Per the authors' pipeline: Researchers report that nucleated cell counts were estimated from reference gene primer amplification. Some clones are missing from TCRdb's copy, which holds only in-frame ones; the method was immunoSEQ multiplex PCR. V and J calls and clone size are as listed in that table; D and trimming were resolved from the DNA. The data show 250,000 to 350,000 clones, roughly 83% seen once. Per germline, CDR1 MNHNS and CDR2 SASEGT. This CDR3 comprises 16 residues. Trimming took 3 bases from V and 0 from J; bases not matched to a gene: 5. The sample holds a few counts of this clone. The chain carries TRBV6-1 and TRBJ2-1; 7 nucleotides agree with TRBD2. The TCR sequence derives from a woman aged 50 to 65 with acute or convalescent COVID-19. The source material was peripheral blood. In DNA, the CDR3 is TGTGCCAGCAGTGATGGGCGGGGGAGCTCCTACAATGAGCAGTTCTTC. Translated: CASSDGRGSSYNEQFF.